This is a list of T cell receptor beta chains from one sample in a study of shared clonotypes between healthy human individuals. Some clones are missing from TCRdb's copy, which holds only in-frame ones; the method was immunoSEQ multiplex PCR. Here the sample spans millions of clones, 85% to 95% being singletons. Sequencing used naive CD4+ T cells sorted from blood. These receptors originate from a man between 18 and 29 years old in good health. CDR3s leave out the opening cysteine and the closing phenylalanine or tryptophan.

V	J	CDR3
TRBV6-5	TRBJ1-2	ASSYSRTSQVGYT
TRBV10-3	TRBJ1-2	AISEGGIEGYT
TRBV5-1	TRBJ2-3	ASSLEASVLDTQY
TRBV20-1	TRBJ2-1	SARALVEQF
TRBV30	TRBJ2-1	AWSVRRTSVMNNEQF
TRBV6-6	TRBJ2-7	ASSYGREFYEQY
TRBV15	TRBJ2-5	ATSRDFVGLGETQY
TRBV4-2	TRBJ2-7	ASSQDSGEQY
TRBV30	TRBJ2-3	AWRGGAGTDTQY
TRBV10-1	TRBJ2-1	ASSVRQKSNEQF
TRBV2	TRBJ2-7	ASNDREQY
TRBV6-6	TRBJ2-3	ASSYASELTDTQY
TRBV30	TRBJ1-2	AWSVYREYGYT
TRBV10-3	TRBJ2-7	AAGQGMGSYEQY
TRBV5-4	TRBJ1-4	ASSFSSGRANEKLF
TRBV6-1	TRBJ1-1	ASSDRQAWMGNTEAF
TRBV6-5	TRBJ2-3	ASSLTDTDTQY
TRBV28	TRBJ2-4	ASKSTTGGAGIQY
TRBV19	TRBJ1-6	ASSRSWTGSYNSPLH
TRBV4-1	TRBJ2-7	ASSQDPGWEQY
TRBV19	TRBJ2-3	ASAGGSTDTQY
TRBV10-3	TRBJ1-3	ATRVEAGNTIY
TRBV11-2	TRBJ2-3	ASSLSWGGTDTQY
TRBV5-1	TRBJ1-2	ASSLGDTSGSLYGYT
TRBV10-3	TRBJ2-7	AISVGQGYEQY
TRBV6-5	TRBJ2-7	ASSRKGGPNYEQY
TRBV10-2	TRBJ2-7	ASSESNGEWYEQY
TRBV19	TRBJ2-7	ASSIVAGQGIEQY
TRBV4-1	TRBJ1-3	ASSQRIGGDTIY
TRBV9	TRBJ2-1	ASSVTGAYNEQF
TRBV7-2	TRBJ1-1	ASSSEQGGTEAF
TRBV25-1	TRBJ1-1	ASSAQVNTEAF
TRBV6-5	TRBJ1-4	ASNKGGLGAEKLF
TRBV10-3	TRBJ1-1	ASRPGQGNTEAF
TRBV10-3	TRBJ2-5	AISPRDLPGTQY
TRBV4-3	TRBJ1-5	ASSQDRAGAISNQPQH
TRBV6-6	TRBJ1-1	ASSYGSDTEAF
TRBV29-1	TRBJ2-7	SVSVGDSYEQY
TRBV29-1	TRBJ2-7	SVDTVYEQY
TRBV5-1	TRBJ1-1	ASSPLGQGAIEAF
TRBV20-1	TRBJ2-3	SARLGDTQY
TRBV30	TRBJ2-3	ACRQRGMADTQY
TRBV7-8	TRBJ1-5	ASSWDRTQPQH
TRBV18	TRBJ2-5	ASSPLLETQY
TRBV5-1	TRBJ2-3	ASSLTGRGTDTQY
TRBV7-9	TRBJ1-4	ASSFTQGGEKLF
TRBV18	TRBJ2-1	ASSPSNNEQF
TRBV5-4	TRBJ2-3	ASSSPLTGGPDTQY
TRBV9	TRBJ1-2	ASSRQGSFGYT
TRBV19	TRBJ1-2	ATGDRVWHGYT
TRBV14	TRBJ2-5	ASSLLRSSGSQY
TRBV10-3	TRBJ2-3	ASGGGSTDTQY